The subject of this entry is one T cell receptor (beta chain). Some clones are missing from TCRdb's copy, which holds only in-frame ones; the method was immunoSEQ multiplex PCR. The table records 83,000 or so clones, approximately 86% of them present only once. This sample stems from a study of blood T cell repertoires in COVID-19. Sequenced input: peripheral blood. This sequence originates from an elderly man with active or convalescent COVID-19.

CDR3 protein: CASSRPLGAGATDTQYF. Written as DNA, the CDR3 is TGTGCCAGCAGCCGGCCCCTCGGAGCGGGAGCCACAGATACGCAGTATTTT. This sequence joins TRBV14 and TRBJ2-3; 8 nucleotides line up with TRBD2. This CDR3 comprises 17 residues. The J segment lost 2 bases and the V segment lost 4 bases, leaving 11 bases of the junction unmatched. Germline CDR1 and CDR2: SGHDN and FVKESK.